This T cell receptor beta chain was documented in a study of cytomegalovirus exposure and HLA in healthy donors (dated by TCRdb to the late 2010s). Background for the entire study: A later analysis indicated that the roughly 130 validation repertoires were generated on the platform also employed for the approximately 690 repertoires of the first cohort. The study aimed to test whether signatures of past pathogen exposure could be identified by cataloging public T cell receptors. In addition to the first cohort of about 650 subjects, a separate validation cohort of 120 different subjects was used. The study combined high-throughput TCR immunosequencing, statistical association of individual TCRs with disease status, and machine learning to predict cytomegalovirus infection status. Overall study outcomes, separate from this receptor: All 110 or so repertoires were used to score co-occurrence in the validation cohort in a later analysis, because that analysis had no HLA typing for the cohort. While some public TCRs were present in many individuals, most TCR sequences turned up only very rarely across donors. The study listed 164 TCR beta chains as associated with cytomegalovirus. The authors suggested that the approach could potentially be generalized to other disease states and immunological phenotypes. The classifier was reported to diagnose cytomegalovirus status with high specificity and sensitivity in both the original cohort and the validation cohort. Of the cluster scores, about 94% were above 0 in a later analysis, which found that TCRs clustered in the first cohort also tended to co-occur in the 110 or so validation repertoires. A few of the identified cytomegalovirus-associated TCR beta chains were confirmed in vitro to be specific for cytomegalovirus antigens.

V loses 2 bases, J loses 2 bases, and the germline ends lie 9 bases apart. CDR1 and CDR2 were assigned from the germline V gene as MNHEY and SVGAGI. The CDR3 measures 14 amino acids from cysteine to phenylalanine. Only the CDR3 part of the read is kept: 42 bases, read in frame from the first base. In regard to this clone: It has no known antigen specificity. Nothing much larger sits one base from this clone, and base qualities are not available.

Libraries came from the immunoSEQ multiplex PCR assay. The original pipeline was this. To diagnose cytomegalovirus status from the catalog of TCR beta chain sequences, a statistical classification framework was built. TCRdb retrieved this table from immuneACCESS and kept in-frame rearrangements only. Not all clones are present; in checked studies, unresolved V genes account for under half, and no reason is known for the remainder. D and trimming were read from the DNA, whereas the V and J calls and clone size are those reported in that table. This sample has about 120,000 clones in its table, and roughly 89% of those were observed once. The ten biggest clones cover approximately 2% of the sample. The donors were included in the validation cohort of approximately 120 subjects, a group kept apart from the roughly 680-subject first cohort.

The sample consisted of PBMCs. The rearrangement combines TRBV6-5 with TRBJ1-2, with a weak D call of TRBD1 (6 bases match). This receptor was obtained from a woman aged 18 to 35 in good health and CMV-seronegative. The CDR3 protein: CASSYIDRNYGYTF. The DNA sequence is given as TGTGCCAGCAGTTACATAGACAGGAACTATGGCTACACCTTC.